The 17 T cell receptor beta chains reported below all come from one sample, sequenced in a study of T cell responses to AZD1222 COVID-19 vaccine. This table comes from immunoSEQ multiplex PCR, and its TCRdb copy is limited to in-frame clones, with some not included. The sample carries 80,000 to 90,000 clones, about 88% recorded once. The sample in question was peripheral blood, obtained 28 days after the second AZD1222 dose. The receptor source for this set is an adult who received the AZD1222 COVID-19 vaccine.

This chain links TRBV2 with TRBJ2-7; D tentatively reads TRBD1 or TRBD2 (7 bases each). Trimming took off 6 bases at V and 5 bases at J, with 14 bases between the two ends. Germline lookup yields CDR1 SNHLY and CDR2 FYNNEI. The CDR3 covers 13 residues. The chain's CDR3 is CASSGGGGDEQYF. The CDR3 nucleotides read TGTGCCAGCAGCGGGGGAGGGGGCGACGAGCAGTACTTC.

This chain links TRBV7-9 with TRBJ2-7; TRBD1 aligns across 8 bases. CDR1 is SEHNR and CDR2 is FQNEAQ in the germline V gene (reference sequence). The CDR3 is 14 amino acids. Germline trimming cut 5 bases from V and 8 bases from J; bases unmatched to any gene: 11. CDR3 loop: CASSHRDRSSKQYF. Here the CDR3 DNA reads TGTGCCAGCAGCCACCGGGACAGGTCTTCGAAGCAGTACTTC.

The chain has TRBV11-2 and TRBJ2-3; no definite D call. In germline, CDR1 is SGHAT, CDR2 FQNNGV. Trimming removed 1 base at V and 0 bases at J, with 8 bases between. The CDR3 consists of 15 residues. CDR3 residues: CASSLVGSSTDTQYF. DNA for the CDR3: TGTGCCAGCAGCTTAGTAGGCTCAAGCACAGATACGCAGTATTTT.

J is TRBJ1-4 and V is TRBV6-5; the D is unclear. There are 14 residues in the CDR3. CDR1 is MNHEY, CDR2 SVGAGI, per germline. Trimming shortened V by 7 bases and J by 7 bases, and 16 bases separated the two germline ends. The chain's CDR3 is CASISPGFGEKLFF. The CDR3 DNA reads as TGTGCCAGCATTAGTCCCGGGTTCGGTGAAAAACTGTTTTTT.

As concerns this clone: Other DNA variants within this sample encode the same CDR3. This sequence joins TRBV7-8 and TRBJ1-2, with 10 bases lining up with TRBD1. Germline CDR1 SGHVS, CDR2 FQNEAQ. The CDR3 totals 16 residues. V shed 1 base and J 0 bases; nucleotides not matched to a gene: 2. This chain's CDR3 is CASSLGGTGANYGYTF. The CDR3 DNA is TGTGCCAGCAGCTTAGGAGGGACAGGGGCTAACTATGGCTACACCTTC.

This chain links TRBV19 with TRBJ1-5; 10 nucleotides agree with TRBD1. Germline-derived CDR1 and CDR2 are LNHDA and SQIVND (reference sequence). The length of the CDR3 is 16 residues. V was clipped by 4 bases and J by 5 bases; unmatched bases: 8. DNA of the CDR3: TGTGCCAGTAGTACCTCCCGACAGGGGGCTGATCAGCCCCAGCATTTT. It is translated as CASSTSRQGADQPQHF.

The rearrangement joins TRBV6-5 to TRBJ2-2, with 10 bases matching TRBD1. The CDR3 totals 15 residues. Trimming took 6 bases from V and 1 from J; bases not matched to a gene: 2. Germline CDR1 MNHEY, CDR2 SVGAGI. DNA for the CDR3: TGTGCCAGCAGATGGACAGGGGGGAACACCGGGGAGCTGTTTTTT. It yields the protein CASRWTGGNTGELFF.

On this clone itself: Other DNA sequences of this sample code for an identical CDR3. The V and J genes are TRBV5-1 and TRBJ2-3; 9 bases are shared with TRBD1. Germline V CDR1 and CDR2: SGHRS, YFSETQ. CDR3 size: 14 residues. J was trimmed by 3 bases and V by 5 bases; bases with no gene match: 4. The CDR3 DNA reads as TGCGCCAGCAGTTCGGACAGGGGAACAGATACGCAGTATTTT. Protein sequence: CASSSDRGTDTQYF.

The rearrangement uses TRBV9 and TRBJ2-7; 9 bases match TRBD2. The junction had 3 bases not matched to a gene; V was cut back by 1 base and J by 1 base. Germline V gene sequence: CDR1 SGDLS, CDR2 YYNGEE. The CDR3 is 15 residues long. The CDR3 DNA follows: TGTGCCAGCAGCGTAAGCGGGGGGCCTTCCTACGAGCAGTACTTC. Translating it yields CASSVSGGPSYEQYF.

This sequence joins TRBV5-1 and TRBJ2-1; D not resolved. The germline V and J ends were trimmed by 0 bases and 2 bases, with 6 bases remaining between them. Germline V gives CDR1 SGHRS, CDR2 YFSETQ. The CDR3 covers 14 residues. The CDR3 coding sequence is TGCGCCAGCAGCTTGGCTCTGGCCTACAATGAGCAGTTCTTC. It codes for CASSLALAYNEQFF.

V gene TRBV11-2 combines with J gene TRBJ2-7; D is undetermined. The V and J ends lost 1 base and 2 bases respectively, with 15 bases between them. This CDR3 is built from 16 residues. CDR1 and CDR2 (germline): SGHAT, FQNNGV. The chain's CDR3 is CASSLGRPHTTYEQYF. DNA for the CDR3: TGTGCCAGCAGCTTAGGCAGGCCTCATACCACCTACGAGCAGTACTTC. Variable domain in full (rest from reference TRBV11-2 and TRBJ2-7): EAGVAQSPRYKIIEKRQSVAFWCNPISGHATLYWYQQILGQGPKLLIQFQNNGVVDDSQLPKDRFSAERLKGVDSTLKIQPAKLEDSAVYLCASSLGRPHTTYEQYFGPGTRLTVT.

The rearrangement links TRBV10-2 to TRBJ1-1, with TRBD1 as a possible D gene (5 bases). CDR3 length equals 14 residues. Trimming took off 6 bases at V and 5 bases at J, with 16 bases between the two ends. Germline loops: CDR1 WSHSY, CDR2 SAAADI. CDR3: CASRGRGDGTEAFF. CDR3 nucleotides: TGCGCCAGCAGGGGGCGGGGGGACGGGACTGAAGCTTTCTTT.

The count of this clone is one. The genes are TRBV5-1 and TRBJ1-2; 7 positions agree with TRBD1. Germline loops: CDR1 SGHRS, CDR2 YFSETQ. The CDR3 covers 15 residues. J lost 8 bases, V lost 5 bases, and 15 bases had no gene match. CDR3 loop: CASRRGQTDSYGYTF. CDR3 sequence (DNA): TGCGCCAGCAGGCGGGGACAGACCGACAGTTACGGCTACACCTTC.

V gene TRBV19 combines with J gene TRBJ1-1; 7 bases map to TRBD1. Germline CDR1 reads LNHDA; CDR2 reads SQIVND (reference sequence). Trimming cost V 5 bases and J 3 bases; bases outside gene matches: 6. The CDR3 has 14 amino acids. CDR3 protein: CASSVAGGDTEAFF. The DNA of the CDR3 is TGTGCCAGTAGTGTGGCAGGGGGAGACACTGAAGCTTTCTTT.

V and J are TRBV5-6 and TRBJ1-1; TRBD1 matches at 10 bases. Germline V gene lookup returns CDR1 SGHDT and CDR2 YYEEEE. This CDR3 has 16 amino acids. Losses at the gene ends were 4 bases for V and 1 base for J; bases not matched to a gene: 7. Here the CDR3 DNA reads TGTGCCAGCAGCCCCCTCGGGACAGGGGAGAACACTGAAGCTTTCTTT. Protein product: CASSPLGTGENTEAFF.

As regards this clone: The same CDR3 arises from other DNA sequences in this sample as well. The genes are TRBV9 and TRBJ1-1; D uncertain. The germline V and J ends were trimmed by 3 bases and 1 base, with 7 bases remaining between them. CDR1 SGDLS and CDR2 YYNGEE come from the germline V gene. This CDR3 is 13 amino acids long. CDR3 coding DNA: TGTGCCAGCAGCGAGGCACCGAACACTGAAGCTTTCTTT. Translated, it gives CASSEAPNTEAFF.

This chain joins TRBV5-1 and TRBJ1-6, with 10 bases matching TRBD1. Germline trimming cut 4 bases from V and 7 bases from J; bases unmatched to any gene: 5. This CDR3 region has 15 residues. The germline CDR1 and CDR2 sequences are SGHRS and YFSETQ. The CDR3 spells CASSIRTGGNSPLHF. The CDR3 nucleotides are TGCGCCAGCAGCATCCGGACAGGGGGAAATTCACCCCTCCACTTT.